What follows is one T cell receptor (beta chain) and its context. Its antigen remains unidentified. This sample stems from a study of graft-versus-host responses after intestinal transplantation. About the research overall: The transplants performed in recipients were multivisceral, liver-intestinal, or isolated intestinal. For approximately three years after anti-thymocyte globulin induction, all recipients took tacrolimus and steroids.

The CDR3 sequence is 13 residues long. V was shortened by 6 bases and J by 8 bases, with 13 bases between the two germline ends. Germline V gene lookup returns CDR1 MNHEY and CDR2 SVGAGI. The repertoire was sequenced with immunoSEQ multiplex PCR; TCRdb's copy has only in-frame clones and lacks some. The table lists 85,000 to 90,000 clones, roughly 92% of them singletons. Study-level findings and limits: Analysis identified GvH clones in recipient marrow, with some appearing first in ileum or blood. HvG clone declines early post-transplant were associated with peak circulating GvH levels.

The TCR comes from a human donor who received an intestinal transplant. The specimen comprised unstimulated CD4+ T cells sorted from spleen or lymph node cells, sampled before intestinal transplant. The genes are TRBV6-5 and TRBJ2-2; D not resolved. The CDR3 sequence is CASSPNVRGELFF. The CDR3 DNA is TGTGCCAGCAGCCCCAACGTCCGGGGGGAGCTGTTTTTT.